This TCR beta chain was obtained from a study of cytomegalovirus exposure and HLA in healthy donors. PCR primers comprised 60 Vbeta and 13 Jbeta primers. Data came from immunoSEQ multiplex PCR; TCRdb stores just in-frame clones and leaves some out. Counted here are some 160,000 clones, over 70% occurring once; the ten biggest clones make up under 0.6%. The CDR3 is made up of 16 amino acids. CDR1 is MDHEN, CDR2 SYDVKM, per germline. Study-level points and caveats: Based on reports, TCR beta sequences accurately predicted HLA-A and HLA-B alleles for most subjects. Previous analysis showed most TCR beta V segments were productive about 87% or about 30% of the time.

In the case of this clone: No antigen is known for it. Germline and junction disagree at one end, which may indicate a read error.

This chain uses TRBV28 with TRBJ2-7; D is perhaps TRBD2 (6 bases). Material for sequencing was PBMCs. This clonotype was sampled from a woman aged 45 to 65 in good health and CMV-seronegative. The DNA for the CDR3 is TGTGCCAGCAGTCCATATGGGACTTATAGCTCCCACGAGCAGTACTTC. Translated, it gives CASSPYGTYSSHEQYF.